The entry that follows covers one TCR beta chain sequence. This specimen comes from a study of cytomegalovirus exposure and HLA in healthy donors. V lost 2 bases to trimming and J lost 5 bases; unmatched junction nucleotides: 4. CDR1 is SGHRS, CDR2 YFSETQ, per germline. The CDR3 spans 15 residues. PCR amplification relied on 60 Vbeta primers (plus 13 Jbeta primers). Generated by immunoSEQ multiplex PCR, the TCRdb table keeps only in-frame clones and is missing some. The sample includes about 180,000 clones, 75% to 85% of them seen just once. The receptor's source is a woman aged 25 to 39 in good health and CMV-seropositive. Input material: PBMCs. This rearrangement joins TRBV5-1 to TRBJ2-5, with 12 nucleotides matching TRBD2. The CDR3: CASSFASGGAETQYF. The CDR3 DNA reads TGCGCCAGCAGCTTTGCTAGCGGGGGGGCGGAGACCCAGTACTTC.